This T cell receptor (beta chain) comes out of a study of T cells after yellow fever vaccination. This clonotype was seen many times. TCRdb reanalysed the 5' RACE reads using MiXCR and keeps one entry per CDR3 protein. Of around 150,000 distinct CDR3 sequences listed, approximately 6.8% are singletons. This sequence was found in a man younger than 35 who received the YFV17D yellow fever vaccine. The sample was CD4+ T cells sorted from PBMCs, taken 5 to 6 days after the first yellow fever vaccination.

Written as DNA, the CDR3 is TGTGCCAGCGGGTTTAACACAGATACGCAGTATTTT. Protein product: CASGFNTDTQYF. The chain has TRBV18 and TRBJ2-3, with unresolved D. Germline V lookup: CDR1 KGHSH, CDR2 LQKENI. The V gene lost 8 bases and the J gene lost 2 bases, with 8 bases spanning the gap. The CDR3 loop spans 12 amino acids. The complete variable domain, with remaining parts taken from reference TRBV18 and TRBJ2-3, reads NAGVMQNPRHLVRRRGQEARLRCSPMKGHSHVYWYRQLPEEGLKFMVYLQKENIIDESGMPKERFSAEFPKEGPSILRIQQVVRGDSAAYFCASGFNTDTQYFGPGTRLTVL.